The 9 T cell receptor beta chains below all came from one sample that was sequenced in a study of T cells in Graves' hyperthyroidism and ophthalmopathy (dated by TCRdb to about 2019). Library preparation used multiplex PCR. TCRdb shows the sequencer as Illumina HiSeq 2000. Amplification of TCR beta CDR3 regions was carried out from RNA transcripts. A first-round RT-PCR of the TCR CDR3 used the HTBI primer set with the Qiagen OneStep RT-PCR kit. The raw public reads went through TCRdb reprocessing: fastp at Q25, MiXCR clone calling, in-frame beta chains kept. All rows with the same CDR3 protein become a single entry with the most common DNA and genes. The sample table shows around 390,000 distinct CDR3 sequences, and 14% are seen once. 20% of the sample goes to the ten largest clones. The sequencing input was blood. Receptor source: a young woman with Graves' ophthalmopathy.

This clonotype was counted many times. V gene TRBV28 combines with J gene TRBJ1-2; TRBD1 agrees at 8 bases. The CDR3 runs 13 residues. The germline gives CDR1 MDHEN, CDR2 SYDVKM. The V and J ends lost 8 bases and 4 bases, in that order; junction bases with no gene match: 6. In nucleotides, the CDR3 is TGTGCCAGCTTAACAGGGGGGGGCTATGGCTACACCTTC. It codes for CASLTGGGYGYTF.

This clonotype was detected many times. As DNA, the CDR3 is TGTGCCAGCTCACCCGCTTCTATGAACACTGAAGCTTTCTTT. This sequence encodes CASSPASMNTEAFF. The chain has TRBV18 and TRBJ1-1, with no clear D. CDR3 length: 14 residues. From germline, CDR1 is KGHSH and CDR2 LQKENI. V lost 3 bases and J 0 bases, leaving 8 bases between the germline ends.

This clonotype occurred many times. The gene calls are TRBV19 and TRBJ1-5; tentatively, D is TRBD1 (6 bases). The germline V gene has CDR1 LNHDA and CDR2 SQIVND (reference sequence). Between the trimmed V and J ends, which lost 10 bases and 4 bases, there was a span of 14 bases. The CDR3 has 13 residues. CDR3 coding DNA: TGTGCCACTAGACGGACAGAGAATCAGCCCCAGCATTTT. Encoded protein: CATRRTENQPQHF. The whole variable domain, filled in from reference TRBV19 and TRBJ1-5, reads DGGITQSPKYLFRKEGQNVTLSCEQNLNHDAMYWYRQDPGQGLRLIYYSQIVNDFQKGDIAEGYSVSREKKESFPLTVTSAQKNPTAFYLCATRRTENQPQHFGDGTRLSIL.

This clonotype was observed a few times. V gene TRBV9 combines with J gene TRBJ1-3; TRBD1 matches at 7 bases. From germline, CDR1 is SGDLS and CDR2 YYNGEE. V shed 3 bases and J 7 bases; nucleotides not matched to a gene: 1. The CDR3 contains 12 residues. CDR3 in amino acids: CASSGDSNTIYF. CDR3 nucleotides: TGTGCCAGCAGCGGGGACAGCAACACCATATATTTT.

This clonotype came up many times. The rearrangement joins TRBV11-3 to TRBJ2-7; maybe TRBD1 (6 bases). From germline, CDR1 is SGHNT and CDR2 YENEEA. CDR3 length: 17 amino acids. Trimming left V 4 bases short and J 0 bases short, with 19 bases between. The CDR3 sequence is CASSSYPTGRLSYEQYF. CDR3 bases: TGTGCCAGCAGCTCTTACCCGACAGGTCGCCTCTCCTACGAGCAGTACTTC.

This clonotype was seen only a few times. This sequence joins TRBV29-1 and TRBJ1-1; the D is unclear. The CDR3 consists of 14 residues. Per germline, CDR1 SQVTM and CDR2 ANQGSEA. V was cut by 6 bases and J by 0 bases, with 14 bases left in between. This CDR3 reads CSVMTPTVNTEAFF. CDR3 DNA: TGCAGCGTGATGACACCAACCGTGAACACTGAAGCTTTCTTT.

This clonotype was counted ten times or more. This sequence joins TRBV28 and TRBJ2-2; 9 bases agree with TRBD1. This CDR3 has 15 amino acids. V lost 6 bases and J lost 4; bases outside the gene matches: 6. CDR1 and CDR2 from the germline V gene are MDHEN and SYDVKM. CDR3 protein: CASRTQGARTGELFF. The CDR3 DNA follows: TGTGCCAGCAGAACACAGGGGGCGCGCACCGGGGAGCTGTTTTTT.

The chain is built from TRBV20-1 and TRBJ2-3; 7 positions match TRBD1. With 6 bases clipped from V and 5 bases from J, the junction kept 23 bases outside the gene matches. The CDR3 totals 18 residues. Germline lookup yields CDR1 DFQATT and CDR2 SNEGSKA (reference sequence). In DNA, the CDR3 is TGCAGTGCCGAAAACGGCCCCGGGACAGAGGGGCGAGTAGATACGCAGTATTTT. This translates into CSAENGPGTEGRVDTQYF.

Many counts were recorded for this clonotype. The CDR3 loop is CASSLRAPSSYEQYF. The CDR3 DNA follows: TGTGCCAGCAGCTTACGGGCCCCAAGCTCCTACGAGCAGTACTTC. The J gene is TRBJ2-7, the V gene TRBV7-8; no definite D call. Trimming stripped 2 bases from V and 0 bases from J, with 11 bases between. This CDR3 has 15 residues. Germline CDR1 reads SGHVS; CDR2 reads FQNEAQ.